These T cell receptor beta chains were read from a single sample in a study of beta chain features in type 1 diabetes. Only in-frame clones appear in the TCRdb table, and some are missing; sequencing was by immunoSEQ multiplex PCR. The sample lists roughly 250,000 clones, roughly 20% occurring once. Sequencing input: naive CD4+ T cells from blood. The receptors stem from a woman in her thirties or forties with type 1 diabetes. CDR3s include the opening cysteine and the closing phenylalanine or tryptophan. Fields, in order: CDR3 protein, CDR3 DNA, V gene, clone size, D gene, J gene. D genes are given only for firm matches. The size field is filled for only some rows; it gives once, few, many or a size class.

cdr3_aa: CATEYPGDAYGYTF; cdr3_nt: TGTGCCACCGAATACCCCGGGGATGCCTATGGCTACACCTTC; v_call: TRBV5-4; clone_size: few; d_call: .; j_call: TRBJ1-2
cdr3_aa: CAWSVEGDQPQHF; cdr3_nt: TGTGCCTGGAGTGTAGAGGGCGATCAGCCCCAGCATTTT; v_call: TRBV30; clone_size: few; d_call: .; j_call: TRBJ1-5
cdr3_aa: CASNLDRAETQYF; cdr3_nt: TGTGCCAGCAATCTGGACAGGGCGGAGACCCAGTACTTC; v_call: TRBV28; clone_size: .; d_call: TRBD1; j_call: TRBJ2-5
cdr3_aa: CASSSGQAFYGYTF; cdr3_nt: TGTGCCAGCAGCTCCGGACAGGCTTTCTATGGCTACACCTTC; v_call: TRBV28; clone_size: .; d_call: TRBD1; j_call: TRBJ1-2
cdr3_aa: CASKETGASGQPQHF; cdr3_nt: TGTGCCAGTAAGGAGACAGGGGCTTCGGGTCAGCCCCAGCATTTT; v_call: TRBV19; clone_size: few; d_call: TRBD1; j_call: TRBJ1-5
cdr3_aa: CASSSRLAGGQEQYF; cdr3_nt: TGCGCCAGCAGCTCCCGACTAGCGGGGGGGCAGGAGCAGTACTTC; v_call: TRBV5-1; clone_size: .; d_call: TRBD2; j_call: TRBJ2-7
cdr3_aa: CASRPGTGSIYEQYF; cdr3_nt: TGTGCCAGCAGGCCCGGGACAGGATCTATCTACGAGCAGTACTTC; v_call: TRBV5-4; clone_size: few; d_call: TRBD1; j_call: TRBJ2-7
cdr3_aa: CASSPSGSSYNSPLHF; cdr3_nt: TGCGCCAGCAGCCCCTCCGGGAGCTCCTATAATTCACCCCTCCACTTT; v_call: TRBV4-3; clone_size: few; d_call: .; j_call: TRBJ1-6
cdr3_aa: CASSLPGGNTQYF; cdr3_nt: TGTGCCAGCAGCTTACCCGGCGGAAATACGCAGTATTTT; v_call: TRBV7-3; clone_size: few; d_call: .; j_call: TRBJ2-3
cdr3_aa: CASSYSQRNTEAFF; cdr3_nt: TGTGCCAGCTCATACTCCCAACGGAACACTGAAGCTTTCTTT; v_call: TRBV19; clone_size: few; d_call: .; j_call: TRBJ1-1
cdr3_aa: CASSGGGLDGETQYF; cdr3_nt: TGCGCCAGCAGCGGGGGCGGACTAGACGGAGAGACCCAGTACTTC; v_call: TRBV5-1; clone_size: .; d_call: .; j_call: TRBJ2-5
cdr3_aa: CASSSTEQETQYF; cdr3_nt: TGTGCCAGCAGCTCGACGGAGCAAGAGACCCAGTACTTC; v_call: TRBV28; clone_size: .; d_call: .; j_call: TRBJ2-5
cdr3_aa: CASTKPGSGGDTQYF; cdr3_nt: TGTGCCAGCACCAAACCCGGCAGCGGGGGGGATACGCAGTATTTT; v_call: TRBV6-5; clone_size: once; d_call: TRBD2; j_call: TRBJ2-3
cdr3_aa: CASSPMGDYHTGELFF; cdr3_nt: TGCGCCAGCAGCCCTATGGGGGACTACCACACCGGGGAGCTGTTTTTT; v_call: TRBV4-3; clone_size: few; d_call: TRBD2; j_call: TRBJ2-2
cdr3_aa: CASSLLDPYEQYF; cdr3_nt: TGTGCCAGCAGTTTACTAGACCCCTACGAGCAGTACTTC; v_call: TRBV28; clone_size: .; d_call: .; j_call: TRBJ2-7
cdr3_aa: CASSQDGTYYGYTF; cdr3_nt: TGCGCCAGCAGCCAAGATGGGACATACTATGGCTACACCTTC; v_call: TRBV4-1; clone_size: few; d_call: .; j_call: TRBJ1-2
cdr3_aa: CASSNSPGQGSYEQYF; cdr3_nt: TGTGCCAGCAGCAATAGTCCGGGACAGGGTTCCTACGAGCAGTACTTC; v_call: TRBV9; clone_size: few; d_call: TRBD1; j_call: TRBJ2-7
cdr3_aa: CASSDLSGINSPLHF; cdr3_nt: TGTGCCAGCAGTGACCTCTCCGGGATAAATTCACCCCTCCACTTT; v_call: TRBV25-1; clone_size: .; d_call: .; j_call: TRBJ1-6
cdr3_aa: CASSSLAVGNEQFF; cdr3_nt: TGCGCCAGCAGCTCACTAGCGGTAGGCAATGAGCAGTTCTTC; v_call: TRBV4-3; clone_size: few; d_call: TRBD2; j_call: TRBJ2-1
cdr3_aa: CSASRDRVQDTQYF; cdr3_nt: TGCAGCGCTAGCCGGGACAGGGTACAAGATACGCAGTATTTT; v_call: TRBV29-1; clone_size: .; d_call: TRBD1; j_call: TRBJ2-3
cdr3_aa: CASSQAGSSGANVLTF; cdr3_nt: TGCGCCAGCAGCCAAGCTGGGAGCTCTGGGGCCAACGTCCTGACTTTC; v_call: TRBV4-3; clone_size: .; d_call: .; j_call: TRBJ2-6
cdr3_aa: CAISEHKTEETQYF; cdr3_nt: TGTGCCATCAGTGAGCACAAGACAGAAGAGACCCAGTACTTC; v_call: TRBV10-3; clone_size: few; d_call: .; j_call: TRBJ2-5
cdr3_aa: CAISEGSGGEQYF; cdr3_nt: TGTGCCATCAGTGAGGGGTCCGGGGGCGAGCAGTACTTC; v_call: TRBV10-3; clone_size: few; d_call: .; j_call: TRBJ2-7
cdr3_aa: CASSSMGSIQGYEQFF; cdr3_nt: TGTGCCAGCAGCTCCATGGGCTCAATACAGGGCTATGAGCAGTTCTTC; v_call: TRBV7-2; clone_size: few; d_call: .; j_call: TRBJ2-1
cdr3_aa: CASSQDSASDEQYF; cdr3_nt: TGCGCCAGCAGCCAGGACAGTGCATCTGACGAGCAGTACTTC; v_call: TRBV4-3; clone_size: .; d_call: .; j_call: TRBJ2-7
cdr3_aa: CASSSPGTEYEQYF; cdr3_nt: TGTGCCAGCAGCAGCCCCGGGACAGAGTACGAGCAGTACTTC; v_call: TRBV7-2; clone_size: few; d_call: TRBD1; j_call: TRBJ2-7
cdr3_aa: CSVEGRDYEQYF; cdr3_nt: TGCAGCGTTGAGGGCAGAGATTACGAGCAGTACTTC; v_call: TRBV29-1; clone_size: .; d_call: .; j_call: TRBJ2-7
cdr3_aa: CASSLSGQEWETQYF; cdr3_nt: TGTGCCAGCAGCCTATCTGGACAGGAGTGGGAGACCCAGTACTTC; v_call: TRBV6-1; clone_size: .; d_call: TRBD1; j_call: TRBJ2-5